The 30 T cell receptor beta chains reported below all come from one sample, sequenced in a study of T cells in Graves' hyperthyroidism and ophthalmopathy. Amplification of TCR beta CDR3 regions used RNA as the template. The TCR CDR3 first-round RT-PCR relied on the HTBI primer set. Using its own MiXCR run on the multiplex PCR reads, TCRdb lists one record per CDR3 protein. The profile covers hundreds of thousands of distinct CDR3 sequences, with 16% appearing a single time and 3% to 4% taken by the ten largest. Sequenced sample: blood. All receptors come from a woman aged 40 to 55 with Graves' ophthalmopathy.

This clonotype appeared a single time. V and J are TRBV6-5 and TRBJ2-1; D call uncertain. Trimming stripped 2 bases from V and 0 bases from J, with 11 bases between. This CDR3 is 16 amino acids long. Germline V gene lookup returns CDR1 MNHEY and CDR2 SVGAGI. CDR3 residues: CASSYVHKSSYNEQFF. DNA of the CDR3: TGTGCCAGCAGTTACGTTCACAAAAGCTCCTACAATGAGCAGTTCTTC.

The genes are TRBV4-1 and TRBJ1-4; maybe TRBD1 (5 bases). CDR3 length: 16 residues. V shed 3 bases and J shed 5 bases, with 16 bases lying between them. Germline lookup yields CDR1 MGHRA and CDR2 YSYEKL. The CDR3 sequence is CASSHNSRDRNEKLFF. The CDR3 DNA reads TGCGCCAGCAGCCATAACTCCCGGGACCGAAATGAAAAACTGTTTTTT.

The table lists this clonotype with many counts. The genes are TRBV11-2 and TRBJ1-1; 7 bases fit TRBD1. This CDR3 has 16 residues. J gave up 0 bases and V 3 bases, and 7 bases lay outside the gene matches. Per the germline V gene, CDR1 is SGHAT and CDR2 is FQNNGV. For the CDR3, the DNA is TGTGCCAGCAGCTTCCCTCGGACAGGCGTGAACACTGAAGCTTTCTTT. This encodes CASSFPRTGVNTEAFF.

This clonotype was found many times. V is TRBV6-1 and J is TRBJ1-4, with 7 bases lining up with TRBD1. The germline gives CDR1 MNHNS, CDR2 SASEGT. V gave up 8 bases and J gave up 10 bases; unmatched junction bases: 10. The length of the CDR3 is 13 residues. This CDR3 is CASGGRQGGKLFF. CDR3 DNA sequence: TGTGCCAGCGGAGGGCGACAGGGTGGAAAACTGTTTTTT.

In this sample, this clonotype turned up a few times. This chain links TRBV10-3 with TRBJ2-7; 9 nucleotides align to TRBD2. The CDR3 is 15 residues long. With V trimmed by 3 bases and J by 3 bases, 6 bases remained unmatched. CDR1 and CDR2 (germline): ENHRY, SYGVKD. In nucleotides, the CDR3 is TGTGCCATCAGTGAAGGGGCTAGCGGGGTCTACGAGCAGTACTTC. It encodes CAISEGASGVYEQYF.

The table lists this clonotype with many counts. This chain connects TRBV7-8 to TRBJ2-3; no definite D call. This CDR3 comprises 16 residues. V lost 1 base to trimming and J lost 0 bases, with 11 bases between them. Per germline, CDR1 SGHVS and CDR2 FQNEAQ. In DNA, the CDR3 is TGTGCCAGCAGCTTAGGACACTCGACTAGCACAGATACGCAGTATTTT. This sequence encodes CASSLGHSTSTDTQYF.

This clonotype has ten or more counts. The chain uses TRBV12-3 or TRBV12-4 and TRBJ2-1; the D gene is possibly TRBD1 (7 bases). The germline V and J ends were trimmed by 3 bases and 6 bases, with 18 bases remaining between them. This CDR3 region has 16 residues. CDR3 protein: CASSFDRDLSGNEQFF. The CDR3 DNA follows: TGTGCCAGCAGTTTTGACAGGGACTTGAGTGGCAATGAGCAGTTCTTC.

This clonotype was found a few times. The chain is built from TRBV27 and TRBJ1-2; 8 nucleotides line up with TRBD1. The CDR3 spans 16 residues. Germline V gene sequence: CDR1 MNHEY, CDR2 SMNVEV (reference sequence). The V gene end was trimmed by 3 bases and the J gene end by 0 bases; junction bases not matched to a gene: 6. The CDR3, as DNA: TGTGCCAGCAGTTTCTCAGGGGGCAGTCCTAACTATGGCTACACCTTC. Its translation is CASSFSGGSPNYGYTF.

This clonotype was observed a handful of times. The CDR3 spells CATSRVSGQPQHF. In DNA, the CDR3 is TGTGCCACCAGCAGAGTTTCGGGGCAGCCCCAGCATTTT. V and J are TRBV15 and TRBJ1-5; D gene uncertain. There are 13 residues in the CDR3. CDR1 LNHNV and CDR2 YYDKDF come from the germline V gene (reference sequence). V was shortened by 1 base and J by 7 bases, with 8 bases between the two germline ends.

This chain uses TRBV5-1 with TRBJ2-7; D call uncertain. CDR1 is SGHRS, CDR2 YFSETQ, per germline. Trimming stripped 4 bases from V and 6 bases from J, with 11 bases between. This CDR3 spans 12 amino acids. As DNA, the CDR3 is TGCGCCAGCAGCCAGTCAGGTTTCGAGCAGTACTTC. Protein sequence: CASSQSGFEQYF.

This clonotype has at least ten counts. This sequence joins TRBV28 and TRBJ2-1, with D uncertain. CDR3 length equals 13 residues. Germline CDR1 is MDHEN and CDR2 is SYDVKM. With 10 bases removed from V and 0 bases from J, the gap between germline ends came to 10 bases. In DNA form, the CDR3 reads TGTGCCACAAAAAAGAGCTCCTACAATGAGCAGTTCTTC. Its translation: CATKKSSYNEQFF.

This clonotype was seen at least ten times. This chain uses TRBV12-3 or TRBV12-4 with TRBJ2-3, with a weak D call TRBD2 (7 bases). Between the trimmed V and J ends, which lost 7 bases and 2 bases, there was a span of 19 bases. This CDR3 region has 16 residues. The CDR3 here is CASNTGAGTYTDTQYF. The DNA for the CDR3 is TGTGCCAGCAATACTGGAGCGGGGACATACACAGATACGCAGTATTTT.

This clonotype was seen many times. V usage is TRBV2 and J usage is TRBJ2-2; TRBD2 matches 10 bases. V dropped 11 bases and J dropped 4; count of bases not matched to a gene: 4. The length of the CDR3 is 13 residues. Germline V gene data show CDR1 as SNHLY and CDR2 as FYNNEI. CDR3 residues: CASGTSATGELFF. DNA of the CDR3: TGTGCCTCCGGGACTAGCGCCACCGGGGAGCTGTTTTTT. Variable domain in full (rest from reference TRBV2 and TRBJ2-2): EPEVTQTPSHQVTQMGQEVILRCVPISNHLYFYWYRQILGQKVEFLVSFYNNEISEKSEIFDDQFSVERPDGSNFTLKIRSTKLEDSAMYFCASGTSATGELFFGEGSRLTVL.

This clonotype was counted between two and nine times. Given a much more abundant clone one base away, this may be a read error. This chain uses TRBV11-2 with TRBJ2-5, with unresolved D. Germline CDR1 is SGHAT and CDR2 is FQNNGV. Trimming removed 5 bases at V and 4 bases at J, with 17 bases between. The CDR3 is 15 residues long. The CDR3 here is CASSGRSASRETQYF. The CDR3 nucleotides are TGTGCCAGCAGCGGTAGAAGCGCGTCTAGAGAGACCCAGTACTTC.

This clonotype was seen at least ten times. This chain joins TRBV27 and TRBJ2-3, with D tentatively TRBD1 or TRBD2 (5 bases each). CDR1 is MNHEY and CDR2 is SMNVEV in the germline V gene (reference sequence). The CDR3 contains 13 residues. V gave up 5 bases and J gave up 1 base, with 7 bases separating them. The CDR3 DNA reads as TGTGCCAGCAGTCGGGACGGCACAGATACGCAGTATTTT. Translation gives CASSRDGTDTQYF.

There are a few counts of this clonotype. The chain joins TRBV7-9 to TRBJ1-4; no clear D. Germline loops: CDR1 SEHNR, CDR2 FQNEAQ (reference sequence). The CDR3 consists of 16 residues. The V end was cut by 1 base, the J end by 0 bases, with 9 bases between. The CDR3 protein is CASSLGQPATNEKLFF. The CDR3 DNA follows: TGTGCCAGCAGCTTAGGCCAGCCTGCAACTAATGAAAAACTGTTTTTT.

This clonotype was seen many times. This chain links TRBV5-1 with TRBJ1-3; D is possibly TRBD1 (5 bases). The CDR3 contains 15 residues. Trimming stripped 4 bases from V and 0 bases from J, with 11 bases between. Germline CDR1 reads SGHRS; CDR2 reads YFSETQ. The CDR3 sequence: CASSTGGSSGNTIYF. CDR3 sequence (DNA): TGCGCCAGCAGCACAGGAGGGAGCTCTGGAAACACCATATATTTT.

This clonotype was seen repeatedly, ten times or more. The rearrangement links TRBV10-3 to TRBJ2-1, with 14 positions matching TRBD2. V was clipped by 4 bases and J by 9 bases; unmatched bases: 5. Germline CDR1 is ENHRY and CDR2 is SYGVKD. The CDR3 consists of 15 residues. This CDR3 is CAISAGLAGVGEQFF. In nucleotides, the CDR3 is TGTGCCATCAGTGCGGGACTAGCGGGAGTGGGTGAGCAGTTCTTC.

This clonotype was counted only a few times. The V call is TRBV3-1, the J call TRBJ2-3, with 13 bases identical to TRBD2. CDR1 is LGHDT and CDR2 is YNNKEL in the germline V gene (reference sequence). CDR3 length: 15 residues. V dropped 3 bases and J dropped 7; count of bases not matched to a gene: 4. The CDR3 spells CASSHGLAGEYTQYF. In DNA, the CDR3 is TGTGCCAGCAGCCACGGACTAGCGGGGGAATATACGCAGTATTTT.

This clonotype was seen a few times. This chain links TRBV5-6 with TRBJ2-1; no firm D call. V lost 2 bases, J lost 2 bases, and 11 bases lay in between. Germline values: CDR1 SGHDT, CDR2 YYEEEE. The CDR3 is made up of 15 amino acids. CDR3 in DNA: TGTGCCAGCAGCTTATATAATGACACCTACAATGAGCAGTTCTTC. Amino acid sequence: CASSLYNDTYNEQFF.

About this clonotype itself: One end of the junction does not line up with germline, which may come from a read error. As DNA, the CDR3 is TGTGCCAGCAGCCGGATCTTTACCGGGACACGGGACTTC. Protein sequence: CASSRIFTGTRDF. The V and J genes are TRBV12-3 or TRBV12-4 and TRBJ2-5; maybe TRBD1 (6 bases). There are 13 residues in the CDR3.

This clonotype was counted between two and nine times. The chain has TRBV11-2 and TRBJ1-2, with 8 bases fitting TRBD1. The CDR3 sequence is 13 residues long. CDR1 SGHAT and CDR2 FQNNGV come from the germline V gene. J was trimmed by 8 bases and V by 5 bases; bases with no gene match: 7. The CDR3 sequence is CASSPGQVRGYTF. The CDR3 DNA sequence: TGTGCCAGCAGCCCGGGACAGGTCCGGGGCTACACCTTC.

This clonotype was counted many times. The rearrangement joins TRBV20-1 to TRBJ2-3, with TRBD2 matching over 8 bases. The CDR3 is made up of 13 amino acids. J was trimmed by 6 bases and V by 6 bases; bases with no gene match: 8. The germline V gene has CDR1 DFQATT and CDR2 SNEGSKA (reference sequence). The CDR3 reads CSAPRGAFDTQYF. The CDR3 DNA follows: TGCAGTGCCCCGCGGGGGGCATTTGATACGCAGTATTTT.

At least ten counts were recorded for this clonotype. V gene TRBV12-3 or TRBV12-4 combines with J gene TRBJ2-1; TRBD2 aligns across 8 bases. The V segment lost 3 bases and the J segment 7 bases; nucleotides outside the gene matches: 8. The CDR3 is 15 amino acids. The CDR3: CASSFRGGRGNEQFF. CDR3 coding DNA: TGTGCCAGCAGTTTTCGGGGGGGCCGGGGAAATGAGCAGTTCTTC.

This clonotype was detected ten times or more. The rearrangement uses TRBV6-1 and TRBJ1-3; D is ambiguous. The germline V and J ends were trimmed by 3 bases and 0 bases, with 6 bases remaining between them. Looked up from germline, CDR1 is MNHNS and CDR2 is SASEGT. CDR3 size: 14 residues. The CDR3 protein is CASSDVFSGNTIYF. DNA for the CDR3: TGTGCCAGCAGTGACGTTTTCTCTGGAAACACCATATATTTT.

This clonotype has just a few counts. The gene calls are TRBV7-8 and TRBJ1-1; the D gene is possibly TRBD1 (5 bases). This CDR3 region has 12 residues. Trimming took off 4 bases at V and 10 bases at J, with 13 bases between the two ends. Germline V CDR1 and CDR2: SGHVS, FQNEAQ. CDR3 sequence: CASSSGPTGAFF. The CDR3 nucleotides read TGTGCCAGCAGCTCGGGACCCACCGGAGCTTTCTTT.

This chain links TRBV2 with TRBJ1-5; possibly TRBD1 for D (6 bases). The V end was cut by 7 bases, the J end by 0 bases, with 16 bases between. Germline V gene data show CDR1 as SNHLY and CDR2 as FYNNEI. CDR3 length equals 16 residues. The CDR3 nucleotides are TGTGCCAGCATGAAGGACAGCTACTATAGCAATCAGCCCCAGCATTTT. This sequence encodes CASMKDSYYSNQPQHF.

The CDR3 DNA reads TGTGCCACCGATCCTGGGGGGGGGCTAGGGCAGCCCCAGCATTTT. Protein product: CATDPGGGLGQPQHF. This chain uses TRBV10-3 with TRBJ1-5; D is possibly TRBD1 (6 bases). The CDR3 contains 15 residues. V lost 10 bases, J lost 7 bases, and 23 bases lay in between. Germline CDR1 ENHRY, CDR2 SYGVKD.

This clonotype has more than one count but fewer than ten. The rearrangement uses TRBV6-1 and TRBJ1-6; D call uncertain. V was trimmed by 5 bases and J by 10 bases, leaving 15 bases between them. The CDR3 consists of 14 residues. The V gene's germline CDR1 is MNHNS and CDR2 SASEGT. CDR3 loop: CASSSLRLYSPLHF. CDR3 nucleotide sequence: TGTGCCAGCAGTTCTCTAAGATTGTACTCACCCCTCCACTTT.

This clonotype has at least ten counts. The chain carries TRBV7-2 and TRBJ2-3; D tentatively fits TRBD1 or TRBD2 (5 bases each). Trimming took off 3 bases at V and 8 bases at J, with 18 bases between the two ends. This CDR3 has 15 residues. Per germline, CDR1 SGHTA and CDR2 FQGNSA. The CDR3 sequence: CASSLERDLWATQYF. The DNA for the CDR3 is TGTGCCAGCAGCTTGGAACGGGACCTTTGGGCTACGCAGTATTTT.